The rows below give T cell receptor beta chains drawn from one sample of a study of T cells in Graves' hyperthyroidism and ophthalmopathy. One entry per CDR3 protein results from TCRdb running MiXCR on the multiplex PCR reads. The table shows about 710,000 distinct CDR3 sequences, with around 15% occurring only once. The source material was blood. Every receptor here comes from a man between 18 and 35 years old with Graves' hyperthyroidism. Both conserved end residues are part of each CDR3. D genes are given only for firm matches. Expanded clones are given a class, and other clones once, few, many or no size at all.

d_call: NA; clone_size: few; j_call: TRBJ1-4; v_call: TRBV5-8; cdr3_aa: CASSLVGNEKLFF; cdr3_nt: TGTGCCAGCAGCTTGGTGGGGAATGAAAAACTGTTTTTT
d_call: TRBD1; clone_size: NA; j_call: TRBJ2-7; v_call: TRBV29-1; cdr3_aa: CSVEELQGVSYEQYF; cdr3_nt: TGCAGCGTTGAAGAGCTACAGGGGGTCTCCTACGAGCAGTACTTC
d_call: TRBD2; clone_size: few; j_call: TRBJ2-1; v_call: TRBV6-1; cdr3_aa: CASSVGTSGRKQFF; cdr3_nt: TGTGCCAGCAGTGTTGGGACTAGCGGGAGAAAGCAGTTCTTC
d_call: NA; clone_size: many; j_call: TRBJ2-1; v_call: TRBV30; cdr3_aa: CAWSLGSGNEQFF; cdr3_nt: TGTGCCTGGAGTTTGGGTTCGGGGAATGAGCAGTTCTTC
d_call: TRBD1; clone_size: many; j_call: TRBJ1-5; v_call: TRBV20-1; cdr3_aa: CSATGGGNQPQHF; cdr3_nt: TGCAGTGCCACAGGGGGAGGAAATCAGCCCCAGCATTTT
d_call: TRBD1; clone_size: many; j_call: TRBJ2-7; v_call: TRBV20-1; cdr3_aa: CSASTGGLTYEQYF; cdr3_nt: TGCAGTGCAAGCACAGGGGGATTAACCTACGAGCAGTACTTC
d_call: NA; clone_size: many; j_call: TRBJ1-3; v_call: TRBV28; cdr3_aa: CASSSQGSGNTIYF; cdr3_nt: TGTGCCAGCAGTTCTCAAGGCTCTGGAAACACCATATATTTT
d_call: TRBD1; clone_size: NA; j_call: TRBJ2-1; v_call: TRBV29-1; cdr3_aa: CSAAKGQGGNEQFF; cdr3_nt: TGCAGCGCAGCCAAGGGACAGGGTGGCAATGAGCAGTTCTTC
d_call: TRBD2; clone_size: NA; j_call: TRBJ2-1; v_call: TRBV20-1; cdr3_aa: CSALPTAGGDEQFF; cdr3_nt: TGCAGTGCTTTACCCACAGCGGGAGGGGATGAGCAGTTCTTC
d_call: TRBD1; clone_size: NA; j_call: TRBJ1-5; v_call: TRBV28; cdr3_aa: CASSSPGQGPNQPQHF; cdr3_nt: TGTGCCAGCAGTTCACCTGGACAGGGCCCCAATCAGCCCCAGCATTTT
d_call: NA; clone_size: NA; j_call: TRBJ1-5; v_call: TRBV28; cdr3_aa: CASSLNRETQHF; cdr3_nt: TGTGCCAGCAGTTTAAACAGGGAAACCCAGCATTTT
d_call: TRBD1; clone_size: few; j_call: TRBJ1-1; v_call: TRBV2; cdr3_aa: CASRFDRQGWDTEAFF; cdr3_nt: TGTGCCAGCCGCTTTGACCGACAGGGGTGGGACACTGAAGCTTTCTTT
d_call: TRBD1; clone_size: NA; j_call: TRBJ2-1; v_call: TRBV12-3/TRBV12-4; cdr3_aa: CASNGGQGFYNEQFF; cdr3_nt: TGTGCCAGCAACGGGGGACAGGGGTTTTACAATGAGCAGTTCTTC
d_call: TRBD1; clone_size: many; j_call: TRBJ1-5; v_call: TRBV30; cdr3_aa: CAWSGQGAQPQHF; cdr3_nt: TGTGCCTGGAGCGGACAGGGTGCTCAGCCCCAGCATTTT
d_call: NA; clone_size: NA; j_call: TRBJ1-1; v_call: TRBV29-1; cdr3_aa: CSVESQENTEAFF; cdr3_nt: TGCAGCGTTGAGTCACAGGAGAACACTGAAGCTTTCTTT
d_call: NA; clone_size: NA; j_call: TRBJ1-5; v_call: TRBV20-1; cdr3_aa: CSASGSLPHTDTQHF; cdr3_nt: TGCAGTGCTAGTGGAAGTCTCCCCCACACAGATACGCAGCATTTT
d_call: NA; clone_size: NA; j_call: TRBJ2-3; v_call: TRBV7-8; cdr3_aa: CASKGEGLTDTQYF; cdr3_nt: TGTGCCAGCAAGGGGGAGGGCCTCACAGATACGCAGTATTTT
d_call: NA; clone_size: NA; j_call: TRBJ2-2; v_call: TRBV19; cdr3_aa: CASSPLGLAQLNTGELFF; cdr3_nt: TGTGCCAGTAGCCCTTTAGGGCTAGCGCAATTGAACACCGGGGAGCTGTTTTTT
d_call: NA; clone_size: NA; j_call: TRBJ2-5; v_call: TRBV12-5; cdr3_aa: CASQGPSETQYF; cdr3_nt: TGTGCTAGTCAGGGTCCTTCAGAGACCCAGTACTTC
d_call: NA; clone_size: many; j_call: TRBJ1-5; v_call: TRBV5-6; cdr3_aa: CASSLDGGNQPQHF; cdr3_nt: TGTGCCAGCAGCTTGGACGGGGGTAATCAGCCCCAGCATTTT
d_call: NA; clone_size: many; j_call: TRBJ2-1; v_call: TRBV12-3/TRBV12-4; cdr3_aa: CASSLRVGGSYNEQFF; cdr3_nt: TGTGCCAGCAGTTTAAGGGTGGGGGGTAGTTACAATGAGCAGTTCTTC
d_call: NA; clone_size: NA; j_call: TRBJ1-5; v_call: TRBV12-3/TRBV12-4; cdr3_aa: CASSLRRGPQHF; cdr3_nt: TGTGCCAGCAGTTTGAGGAGAGGACCCCAGCATTTT